The rows below give T cell receptor beta chains drawn from one sample of a study of blood T cells in healthy people across ages. TCRdb fed the 5' RACE reads into MiXCR, producing one record per CDR3 protein. This sample has over a million distinct CDR3 sequences, with 42% found just once. The sequenced sample was blood. The receptors stem from a woman aged 18-29 years in good health. CDR3s include the opening cysteine and the closing phenylalanine or tryptophan. D genes are given only for firm matches. Some rows mark clone size as missing; the rest say once, few, many or name a class of expanded clone.

clone_size j_call v_call d_call cdr3_aa cdr3_nt
few TRBJ1-2 TRBV7-9 . CASSSALRGEGYTF TGTGCCAGCAGCTCAGCTCTGCGGGGGGAGGGCTACACCTTC
. TRBJ2-2 TRBV25-1 . CATTFTGELFF TGTGCCACCACGTTCACCGGGGAGCTGTTTTTT
few TRBJ1-1 TRBV7-3 . CASSPSSGATEAFF TGTGCCAGCAGCCCAAGTTCGGGAGCCACCGAAGCTTTCTTT
. TRBJ1-5 TRBV20-1 . CSASRGSGNQPQHF TGCAGTGCTAGTCGAGGGTCCGGGAATCAGCCCCAGCATTTT
once TRBJ1-1 TRBV30 . CAWSARGAEAFF TGTGCCTGGAGTGCTCGAGGGGCTGAAGCTTTCTTT
. TRBJ2-1 TRBV28 . CASSLSPWRSSYNEQFF TGTGCCAGCAGTTTATCCCCTTGGCGGAGCTCCTACAATGAGCAGTTCTTC
. TRBJ2-5 TRBV28 . CASSLLEGTVWGETQYF TGTGCCAGCAGTTTATTAGAGGGAACGGTCTGGGGAGAGACCCAGTACTTC
. TRBJ2-7 TRBV5-5 TRBD1 CASSLGPGGDYYEQYF TGTGCCAGCAGCTTGGGTCCAGGGGGCGACTACTACGAGCAGTACTTC
. TRBJ1-2 TRBV20-1 TRBD1 CSAGSGQGVRGYTF TGCAGTGCGGGGTCGGGACAGGGAGTAAGGGGCTACACCTTC
. TRBJ1-5 TRBV2 . CASSDYQPQHF TGTGCCAGCAGTGATTATCAGCCCCAGCATTTT
few TRBJ2-7 TRBV27 . CASSPKSRVLGEQYF TGTGCCAGCAGTCCGAAATCTAGGGTTTTAGGCGAGCAGTACTTC
. TRBJ2-7 TRBV6-6 . CASSSSGHSYEQYF TGTGCCAGCAGTTCGTCCGGGCACTCCTACGAGCAGTACTTC
. TRBJ2-3 TRBV20-1 TRBD2 CSAVGARGGRTDTQYF TGCAGTGCTGTAGGGGCGCGGGGGGGACGCACAGATACGCAGTATTTT
. TRBJ1-1 TRBV25-1 TRBD1 CASSTQGAKGNTEAFF TGTGCCAGCAGTACACAGGGGGCCAAAGGGAACACTGAAGCTTTCTTT
. TRBJ2-3 TRBV10-3 TRBD2 CAISEGREGTDTQYF TGTGCCATCAGTGAAGGGCGGGAGGGCACAGATACGCAGTATTTT
. TRBJ2-5 TRBV5-1 . CASSLAIGVDQETQYF TGCGCCAGCAGCTTGGCCATAGGGGTCGACCAAGAGACCCAGTACTTC
. TRBJ1-2 TRBV27 TRBD1 CASSPTGALLYGYTF TGTGCCAGCAGCCCGACAGGGGCCTTACTCTATGGCTACACCTTC
few TRBJ2-1 TRBV20-1 . CSARSSGLYNEQFF TGCAGTGCTAGATCATCGGGCCTCTACAATGAGCAGTTCTTC
. TRBJ2-5 TRBV12-3/TRBV12-4 . CASSLRETETQYF TGTGCCAGCAGTTTAAGGGAGACAGAGACCCAGTACTTC
. TRBJ2-1 TRBV4-1 . CASSQGEHNEQFF TGCGCCAGCAGCCAAGGCGAACACAATGAGCAGTTCTTC
many TRBJ2-1 TRBV29-1 . CSVENYYNEQFF TGCAGCGTTGAAAACTACTACAATGAGCAGTTCTTC
. TRBJ2-7 TRBV6-1 TRBD1 CASLPRSGTGNEQYF TGTGCCAGCCTGCCGCGTTCCGGGACAGGGAACGAGCAGTACTTC
. TRBJ2-7 TRBV6-1 . CASSEPRAVSSSYEQYF TGTGCCAGCAGTGAGCCGCGTGCGGTTTCTAGCTCCTACGAGCAGTACTTC
few TRBJ2-7 TRBV7-9 . CASSLVGRIVISYEQYF TGTGCCAGCAGCTTAGTTGGCAGGATAGTTATCTCCTACGAGCAGTACTTC
few TRBJ1-3 TRBV7-6 . CASSSYSGTSGNTIYF TGTGCCAGCAGCTCATATTCTGGGACCTCTGGAAACACCATATATTTT
. TRBJ2-7 TRBV3-1 TRBD2 CASSLSGGTTYEQYF TGTGCCAGCAGCCTTAGCGGGGGGACGACCTACGAGCAGTACTTC
. TRBJ2-7 TRBV20-1 TRBD2 CSARGRTRGRALEQYF TGCAGTGCTAGAGGCCGCACGCGCGGGAGGGCCCTTGAGCAGTACTTC
. TRBJ1-1 TRBV29-1 . CSVVGTQNTEAFF TGCAGCGTTGTAGGGACGCAGAACACTGAAGCTTTCTTT